Listed here are 9 T cell receptor beta chains from one sample, sequenced in a study of T-cell memory formation after mild COVID-19 (dated by TCRdb to about 2021). Library method: 5' RACE. The listed sequencing device is Illumina NovaSeq 6000. TCRdb took the public reads, trimmed them with fastp at Q25, ran MiXCR for clone calling and kept in-frame beta chains. Each record represents a unique CDR3 protein, reported with the most common genes and DNA among its rows. The sample yields 90,000 to 130,000 distinct CDR3 sequences; 15% to 20% were counted once. The ten largest clones add up to 5% to 7% of the sample. Sequenced sample: PBMCs or a T cell subset sorted from them (not recorded which). Receptor source: a man aged 18 to 29 who had mild COVID-19 (a few samples of this study predate the infection). The sample titles of this study are shuffled in the database, so cell type and time point are left out; the donor was told from shared clones.

The chain recombines TRBV29-1 with TRBJ2-5; 8 bases agree with TRBD2. CDR1 is SQVTM, CDR2 ANQGSEA, per germline. This CDR3 region has 12 residues. V dropped 6 bases and J dropped 4; count of bases not matched to a gene: 4. The CDR3, as DNA: TGCAGCGTCCTCACTAGCGGAGAGACCCAGTACTTC. Its translation: CSVLTSGETQYF.

The chain carries TRBV7-2 and TRBJ1-2; 7 bases align to TRBD1. The V gene end was trimmed by 3 bases and the J gene end by 0 bases; junction bases not matched to a gene: 7. In germline, CDR1 is SGHTA, CDR2 FQGNSA. The CDR3 covers 16 residues. The CDR3 DNA reads TGTGCCAGCAGCTTGGGGACAGCTCTAGCTAACTATGGCTACACCTTC. It codes for CASSLGTALANYGYTF.

This clonotype was seen a handful of times. The V and J genes are TRBV12-3 or TRBV12-4 and TRBJ2-3, with D maybe TRBD2 (6 bases). This CDR3 has 16 residues. V was trimmed by 6 bases and J by 2 bases, leaving 18 bases between them. In DNA form, the CDR3 reads TGTGCCAGCAGGCTGACTAGTTCCTCCCACACAGATACGCAGTATTTT. Amino acid sequence: CASRLTSSSHTDTQYF.

This clonotype was found many times. V and J are TRBV9 and TRBJ2-5; D may be TRBD2 (6 bases). From germline, CDR1 is SGDLS and CDR2 YYNGEE. This CDR3 has 14 amino acids. Trimming stripped 0 bases from V and 5 bases from J, with 11 bases between. CDR3 region: CASSVASGEETQYF. In DNA form, the CDR3 reads TGTGCCAGCAGCGTAGCATCGGGGGAGGAGACCCAGTACTTC.

CDR3 protein: CASSLDPAAADTQYF. In DNA, the CDR3 is TGCGCCAGCAGCTTGGACCCCGCGGCCGCAGATACGCAGTATTTT. The rearrangement links TRBV5-1 to TRBJ2-3; no firm D call. The CDR3 is made up of 15 amino acids. Trimming stripped 0 bases from V and 4 bases from J, with 12 bases between. Germline V gives CDR1 SGHRS, CDR2 YFSETQ.

This sequence joins TRBV7-2 and TRBJ2-6; 7 positions match TRBD1. Germline CDR1 and CDR2: SGHTA and FQGNSA. Unmatched junction bases numbered 6, after V lost 5 bases and J lost 2 bases. The CDR3 is made up of 16 amino acids. CDR3 DNA sequence: TGTGCCAGCAGCCCGGGACAGATCCCTGGGGCCAACGTCCTGACTTTC. Translation gives CASSPGQIPGANVLTF.

V usage is TRBV19 and J usage is TRBJ1-5; D might be TRBD1 (5 bases). Germline lookup yields CDR1 LNHDA and CDR2 SQIVND (reference sequence). The CDR3 extends over 19 amino acids. The V and J ends lost 4 bases and 0 bases respectively, with 22 bases between them. DNA of the CDR3: TGTGCCAGTAGTACACCGACAGCTTACGAGAGATATAGCAATCAGCCCCAGCATTTT. It is translated as CASSTPTAYERYSNQPQHF.

The J gene is TRBJ1-5, the V gene TRBV20-1; D gene ambiguous. The CDR3 runs to 14 residues. Germline V lookup: CDR1 DFQATT, CDR2 SNEGSKA (reference sequence). Trimming removed 1 base at V and 7 bases at J, with 14 bases between. The CDR3 here is CSARARRGPQPQHF. The DNA of the CDR3 is TGCAGTGCTAGAGCCCGGAGAGGTCCCCAGCCCCAGCATTTT.

The gene calls are TRBV20-1 and TRBJ1-5; D uncertain. The CDR3 has 17 amino acids. Per germline, CDR1 DFQATT and CDR2 SNEGSKA (reference sequence). Trimming cost V 0 bases and J 2 bases, with 17 bases left between them. The CDR3 DNA reads TGCAGTGCTAGAGATCTACGGGGATTCGAAGGCAATCAGCCCCAGCATTTT. Translating it yields CSARDLRGFEGNQPQHF.